Listed here is a single T cell receptor (beta chain). No antigen is known for it. This sample is drawn from a study of OX40 agonist ivuxolimab in advanced cancers. Study overall: Patients were treated with intravenous ivuxolimab, dosed at 0.01 to 10 mg/kg and infused every 2 weeks. Those treated in dose escalation had hepatocellular carcinoma, melanoma, renal cell cancer or head and neck cancer.

The table came from immunoSEQ multiplex PCR; TCRdb's copy has only in-frame clones and leaves some out. The sample includes some 60,000 clones, about 85% of them seen just once. Study-level findings and limits: CD4+ and CD8+ blood T cells expanded clonally by week 6 at 0.1 to 3.0 mg/kg.

From germline, CDR1 is LNHDA and CDR2 SQIVND (reference sequence). With V trimmed by 5 bases and J by 4 bases, 7 bases remained unmatched. The CDR3 has 14 residues. The gene calls are TRBV19 and TRBJ2-7; 8 nucleotides match TRBD2. The sequence was collected from an adult with an advanced solid tumor such as melanoma, head and neck, liver or kidney cancer. The source was CD4+ or CD8+ T cells sorted from blood, collected in a trial of the OX40 agonist ivuxolimab. CDR3 bases: TGTGCCAGTAGTCCCCGGGGGGGATCGTACGAGCAGTACTTC. Amino acids: CASSPRGGSYEQYF. Full variable domain (remainder filled in from reference TRBV19 and TRBJ2-7): DGGITQSPKYLFRKEGQNVTLSCEQNLNHDAMYWYRQDPGQGLRLIYYSQIVNDFQKGDIAEGYSVSREKKESFPLTVTSAQKNPTAFYLCASSPRGGSYEQYFGPGTRLTVT.